One and the same sample provided the 10 T cell receptor beta chains below, sequenced in a study of PD-L1 blockade in urothelial cancer. Documented time point: peripheral blood 6 weeks after treatment start. Generated by immunoSEQ multiplex PCR, the TCRdb table keeps only in-frame clones and is missing some. The sample gives about 50,000 clones, 75% to 90% of which show up once; 8% to 13% is in the top ten. The sample consisted of PBMCs, taken around atezolizumab (anti-PD-L1) treatment. These receptors came from a man in his 60s with urothelial cancer.

The chain uses TRBV18 and TRBJ1-1, with unresolved D. The CDR3 contains 16 residues. V lost 2 bases to trimming and J lost 0 bases, with 13 bases between them. Germline loops: CDR1 KGHSH, CDR2 LQKENI. CDR3 bases: TGTGCCAGCTCACCAGCCCGCGGGCCGATGAACACTGAAGCTTTCTTT. Encoded protein: CASSPARGPMNTEAFF.

J is TRBJ1-3 and V is TRBV13; a possible D gene is TRBD1 (5 bases). Deletions cut 6 bases from V and 2 bases from J, with 11 bases between. There are 14 residues in the CDR3. Germline V lookup: CDR1 PRHDT, CDR2 FYEKMQ (reference sequence). CDR3 bases: TGTGCCAGCAGTCTAGGGGTCCCTGGAAACACCATATATTTT. Protein sequence: CASSLGVPGNTIYF.

This clone was seen a handful of times. V and J are TRBV30 and TRBJ2-2; 7 bases align to TRBD2. J was trimmed by 1 base and V by 0 bases; bases with no gene match: 2. Germline CDR1 is GTSNPN and CDR2 is SVGIG (reference sequence). The CDR3 runs 15 residues. In DNA, the CDR3 is TGTGCCTGGAGTGTGGGGGGGGTGAACACCGGGGAGCTGTTTTTT. The encoded protein is CAWSVGGVNTGELFF.

The CDR3 loop reads CASSSGTGEGEQYF. CDR3 nucleotides: TGTGCCAGCAGTTCCGGGACAGGGGAGGGCGAGCAGTACTTC. The chain is built from TRBV6-6 and TRBJ2-7, with TRBD1 identical over 10 bases. V shed 4 bases and J 6 bases; nucleotides not matched to a gene: 6. Germline CDR1 reads MNHNY; CDR2 reads SVGAGI (reference sequence). The CDR3 sequence is 14 residues long.

The chain joins TRBV9 to TRBJ1-2; possible D gene TRBD1, 6 bases. Trimming removed 0 bases from V and 8 bases from J, with 8 bases in between. The CDR3 runs to 12 residues. Germline V CDR1 and CDR2: SGDLS, YYNGEE. As DNA, the CDR3 is TGTGCCAGCAGCGTAGGGGGGCGCGGCTACACCTTC. Its protein product is CASSVGGRGYTF.

The chain carries TRBV7-6 and TRBJ1-1; 7 nucleotides align to TRBD1. In germline, CDR1 is SGHVS, CDR2 FNYEAQ. With V trimmed by 5 bases and J by 0 bases, 12 bases remained unmatched. This CDR3 is built from 17 residues. The CDR3 here is CASSRSDRDRLNTEAFF. The CDR3 nucleotides read TGTGCCAGCAGCCGGAGTGACAGGGACCGATTGAACACTGAAGCTTTCTTT.

V usage is TRBV18 and J usage is TRBJ2-3; 9 positions agree with TRBD1. V shed 1 base and J 2 bases; nucleotides not matched to a gene: 1. The CDR3 spans 15 residues. From germline, CDR1 is KGHSH and CDR2 LQKENI. CDR3 coding DNA: TGTGCCAGCTCACCACGGGACAGGGCCACAGATACGCAGTATTTT. Translating gives CASSPRDRATDTQYF. Full variable domain (rest looked up from reference TRBV18 and TRBJ2-3): NAGVMQNPRHLVRRRGQEARLRCSPMKGHSHVYWYRQLPEEGLKFMVYLQKENIIDESGMPKERFSAEFPKEGPSILRIQQVVRGDSAAYFCASSPRDRATDTQYFGPGTRLTVL.

This rearrangement joins TRBV7-2 to TRBJ1-4; tentative D call: TRBD1 (6 bases). V lost 1 base and J lost 6, with 9 bases in between. Germline CDR1 and CDR2: SGHTA and FQGNSA. CDR3 length equals 14 residues. For the CDR3, the DNA is TGTGCCAGCAGCTTAGACAGGGAAGATGAAAAACTGTTTTTT. It yields the protein CASSLDREDEKLFF.

The chain joins TRBV27 to TRBJ1-2, with D possibly TRBD1 on 6 matching bases. V gave up 8 bases and J gave up 8 bases, with 12 bases separating them. CDR1 and CDR2 from the germline V gene are MNHEY and SMNVEV (reference sequence). The CDR3 runs to 11 residues. CDR3 DNA sequence: TGTGCCAGCGGGGGGGCCGGCGGCTACACCTTC. Residues: CASGGAGGYTF.

The CDR3, as DNA: TGTGCCAGTAGTATAGATCGGCGGGCAACCTACGAGCAGTACTTC. Protein product: CASSIDRRATYEQYF. The rearrangement joins TRBV19 to TRBJ2-7; a weak D match, TRBD2 (5 bases). Per germline, CDR1 LNHDA and CDR2 SQIVND (reference sequence). With 0 bases removed from V and 2 bases from J, the gap between germline ends came to 11 bases. This CDR3 is built from 15 residues. The full variable domain, completed using reference TRBV19 and TRBJ2-7, is DGGITQSPKYLFRKEGQNVTLSCEQNLNHDAMYWYRQDPGQGLRLIYYSQIVNDFQKGDIAEGYSVSREKKESFPLTVTSAQKNPTAFYLCASSIDRRATYEQYFGPGTRLTVT.